The 28 T cell receptor beta chains in this list originate from one sample, sequenced in a study of regulatory T cells in long-lasting Graves disease. Time point here: persistent/refractory GD, antithyroid drugs over 5 years with positive TRAb. There was RNA extracted from PBMCs, and the TCR library was made from it. Libraries of TCR beta came from iRepertoire HTBI primers plus Arm-PCR of CDR3 regions. TCRdb re-analysed the multiplex PCR reads in MiXCR, keeping a single row per CDR3 protein. The sample gives 400,000 to 500,000 distinct CDR3 sequences, around 21% of which show up once; over 7.5% is in the top ten. The sample in question was peripheral blood mononuclear cells (PBMCs), obtained when the disease was refractory, from a patient treated with antithyroid drugs. These receptors were taken from a female donor with Graves disease.

The CDR3 protein is CASSKQGLNTGELFF. DNA for the CDR3: TGTGCCAGCTCAAAACAGGGGCTGAACACCGGGGAGCTGTTTTTT. The chain couples TRBV18 to TRBJ2-2; 7 bases agree with TRBD1. The CDR3 length is 15 residues. V was clipped by 5 bases and J by 1 base; unmatched bases: 4. Germline-derived CDR1 and CDR2 are KGHSH and LQKENI.

This chain connects TRBV6-1 to TRBJ2-7; D not certain. Germline V lookup: CDR1 MNHNS, CDR2 SASEGT. V was trimmed by 11 bases and J by 1 base, leaving 15 bases between them. CDR3 length: 13 amino acids. The CDR3 DNA reads as TGTGCCCGATCAGGCCCAGAGTCCTACGAGCAGTACTTC. It encodes CARSGPESYEQYF.

This clonotype was recorded a few times. J is TRBJ1-3 and V is TRBV7-2; D gene uncertain. Deletions cut 1 base from V and 0 bases from J, with 7 bases between. The CDR3 spans 15 residues. Looked up from germline, CDR1 is SGHTA and CDR2 is FQGNSA. In DNA form, the CDR3 reads TGTGCCAGCAGCTTAGGGACTAGCTCTGGAAACACCATATATTTT. Its translation is CASSLGTSSGNTIYF. The whole variable domain, remainder taken from reference TRBV7-2 and TRBJ1-3, is GAGVSQSPSNKVTEKGKDVELRCDPISGHTALYWYRQSLGQGLEFLIYFQGNSAPDKSGLPSDRFSAERTGGSVSTLTIQRTQQEDSAVYLCASSLGTSSGNTIYFGEGSWLTVV.

Many counts were recorded for this clonotype. The chain has TRBV20-1 and TRBJ2-7; 9 positions agree with TRBD2. Unmatched junction bases numbered 4, after V lost 3 bases and J lost 7 bases. The CDR3 sequence is 12 residues long. Germline loops: CDR1 DFQATT, CDR2 SNEGSKA (reference sequence). The CDR3 region has the DNA TGCAGTGCTAGTTCTAGCGGGAAGGAGCAGTACTTC. Translation: CSASSSGKEQYF.

The chain is built from TRBV4-2 and TRBJ2-7; D is possibly TRBD2 (5 bases). The CDR3 is 16 residues long. Germline loops: CDR1 LGHNA, CDR2 YNFKEQ. V lost 4 bases, J lost 2 bases, and 18 bases lay in between. CDR3 sequence reads: CASSRGTSRAPYEQYF. The DNA for the CDR3 is TGTGCCAGCAGCCGCGGCACTAGTCGAGCCCCCTACGAGCAGTACTTC.

The V and J genes are TRBV6-1 and TRBJ2-2; D uncertain. V was shortened by 7 bases and J by 6 bases, with 9 bases between the two germline ends. This CDR3 has 12 residues. From germline, CDR1 is MNHNS and CDR2 SASEGT. CDR3 in DNA: TGTGCCAGCACCACCTACGCCGGGGAGCTGTTTTTT. Translation gives CASTTYAGELFF.

The J gene is TRBJ2-4, the V gene TRBV7-8, with 9 bases lining up with TRBD1. The CDR3 consists of 16 residues. The V gene end was trimmed by 5 bases and the J gene end by 2 bases; junction bases not matched to a gene: 7. The germline CDR1 and CDR2 sequences are SGHVS and FQNEAQ. The CDR3 coding sequence is TGTGCCAGCAGCACAACAGGGGGCGAGTCCAAAAACATTCAGTACTTC. Amino acids: CASSTTGGESKNIQYF.

The rearrangement uses TRBV5-5 and TRBJ2-7, with 7 bases identical to TRBD1. The CDR3 consists of 15 residues. Germline CDR1 reads SGHKS; CDR2 reads YYEKEE (reference sequence). V was clipped by 2 bases and J by 2 bases; unmatched bases: 7. DNA of the CDR3: TGTGCCAGCAGCTTATCCGGGACAGCCACCTACGAGCAGTACTTC. It encodes CASSLSGTATYEQYF.

This chain's CDR3 is CASSTRRSTDTQYF. In DNA, the CDR3 is TGTGCCAGCAGTACCCGACGAAGCACAGATACGCAGTATTTT. The chain employs TRBV27 and TRBJ2-3; unclear D gene. Trimming left V 5 bases short and J 0 bases short, with 9 bases between. This CDR3 is built from 14 residues. Germline values: CDR1 MNHEY, CDR2 SMNVEV (reference sequence).

Note on this clonotype: This may come from a read error, since a much larger clone is one base off. V and J are TRBV7-2 and TRBJ2-7; 7 nucleotides line up with TRBD1. The CDR3 consists of 16 residues. With 5 bases clipped from V and 2 bases from J, the junction kept 12 bases outside the gene matches. The germline V gene has CDR1 SGHTA and CDR2 FQGNSA. The CDR3 protein is CASSPSIRQGTYEQYF. CDR3 coding DNA: TGTGCCAGCAGCCCAAGCATCCGACAGGGTACCTACGAGCAGTACTTC.

In its sample, this clonotype was seen a few times. The genes are TRBV19 and TRBJ2-7; D unresolved. The CDR3 is made up of 15 amino acids. V dropped 3 bases and J dropped 0 bases, with 12 bases sitting between them. Germline assignment: CDR1 LNHDA and CDR2 SQIVND (reference sequence). CDR3 sequence (DNA): TGTGCCAGTAGTATCCTTGTGTGGGGCTCCTACGAGCAGTACTTC. Translating it yields CASSILVWGSYEQYF. Together with reference TRBV19 and TRBJ2-7, the CDR3 gives the full variable domain: DGGITQSPKYLFRKEGQNVTLSCEQNLNHDAMYWYRQDPGQGLRLIYYSQIVNDFQKGDIAEGYSVSREKKESFPLTVTSAQKNPTAFYLCASSILVWGSYEQYFGPGTRLTVT.

V and J are TRBV6-9 and TRBJ2-2; no definite D call. Between the trimmed V and J ends, which lost 2 bases and 6 bases, there was a span of 13 bases. CDR3 length equals 15 residues. Germline V CDR1 and CDR2: MNHGY, SVAAGI. For the CDR3, the DNA is TGTGCCAGCAGTTATGATGGACGTGGAGCCGGGGAGCTGTTTTTT. Translating it yields CASSYDGRGAGELFF.

This clonotype appeared a few times. V and J are TRBV29-1 and TRBJ2-2; D tentatively reads TRBD1 or TRBD2 (5 bases each). Germline V lookup: CDR1 SQVTM, CDR2 ANQGSEA. This CDR3 has 13 amino acids. V gave up 3 bases and J gave up 4 bases, with 9 bases separating them. The CDR3 sequence: CSVEVGGTGELFF. The CDR3, as DNA: TGCAGCGTTGAGGTTGGGGGCACCGGGGAGCTGTTTTTT.

This clonotype was observed many times. The chain has TRBV7-9 and TRBJ2-5; 10 bases match TRBD2. Germline lookup yields CDR1 SEHNR and CDR2 FQNEAQ (reference sequence). Germline trimming cut 6 bases from V and 4 bases from J; bases unmatched to any gene: 23. The CDR3 loop spans 20 amino acids. Here the CDR3 DNA reads TGTGCCAGCAGGGATTCGGGTAGCGGGAGGCCATTGGACTCGGGAGAGACCCAGTACTTC. Its protein product is CASRDSGSGRPLDSGETQYF.

This clonotype has only a few counts. This rearrangement joins TRBV2 to TRBJ2-3; D call uncertain. Looked up from germline, CDR1 is SNHLY and CDR2 is FYNNEI. V shed 4 bases and J shed 6 bases, with 17 bases lying between them. The CDR3 totals 15 residues. Here the CDR3 DNA reads TGTGCCAGCAGTGGCCTAAAGGTTGACTTGGATACGCAGTATTTT. Its translation: CASSGLKVDLDTQYF. Complete variable domain (other parts from reference TRBV2 and TRBJ2-3): EPEVTQTPSHQVTQMGQEVILRCVPISNHLYFYWYRQILGQKVEFLVSFYNNEISEKSEIFDDQFSVERPDGSNFTLKIRSTKLEDSAMYFCASSGLKVDLDTQYFGPGTRLTVL.

There are many counts of this clonotype. The chain is built from TRBV9 and TRBJ1-1; D uncertain. The V gene lost 0 bases and the J gene lost 1 base, with 7 bases spanning the gap. The CDR3 sequence is 14 residues long. Per the germline V gene, CDR1 is SGDLS and CDR2 is YYNGEE. The CDR3 spells CASSVEGRNTEAFF. DNA for the CDR3: TGTGCCAGCAGCGTAGAAGGAAGGAACACTGAAGCTTTCTTT.

This clonotype showed up many times. The genes are TRBV2 and TRBJ1-4; D remains ambiguous. This CDR3 comprises 16 residues. Trimming removed 0 bases from V and 6 bases from J, with 14 bases in between. Germline V gene lookup returns CDR1 SNHLY and CDR2 FYNNEI. Here the CDR3 reads CASSEALRGYDEKLFF. Written as DNA, the CDR3 is TGTGCCAGCAGTGAAGCGCTTCGGGGATACGATGAAAAACTGTTTTTT.

The sample holds many counts of this clonotype. The chain carries TRBV27 and TRBJ1-2; D unclear. Germline lookup yields CDR1 MNHEY and CDR2 SMNVEV (reference sequence). The CDR3 is 15 residues long. Trimming cost V 1 base and J 4 bases, with 13 bases left between them. The CDR3 here is CASSLYYNLGYGYTF. The DNA of the CDR3 is TGTGCCAGCAGTTTATACTATAACTTAGGCTATGGCTACACCTTC.

The table lists this clonotype with a few counts. V gene TRBV7-3 combines with J gene TRBJ2-1; unclear D gene. Germline CDR1 is SGHTA and CDR2 is FQGTGA. This CDR3 has 12 amino acids. With 2 bases removed from V and 12 bases from J, the gap between germline ends came to 11 bases. The CDR3: CASSLLIGPQFF. The CDR3 DNA reads as TGTGCCAGCAGCTTACTAATAGGACCGCAGTTCTTC.

Concerning this clonotype: A much larger clone sits a single nucleotide away, making a read error possible. V and J are TRBV7-2 and TRBJ1-1; D unclear. Trimming shortened V by 10 bases and J by 7 bases, and 13 bases separated the two germline ends. Per germline, CDR1 SGHTA and CDR2 FQGNSA. This CDR3 is built from 11 residues. CDR3: CANTLHSEAFF. The CDR3, as DNA: TGTGCCAACACCCTTCATAGTGAAGCTTTCTTT. Full variable domain (outside the CDR3, taken from reference TRBV7-2 and TRBJ1-1): GAGVSQSPSNKVTEKGKDVELRCDPISGHTALYWYRQSLGQGLEFLIYFQGNSAPDKSGLPSDRFSAERTGGSVSTLTIQRTQQEDSAVYLCANTLHSEAFFGQGTRLTVV.

There are a few counts of this clonotype. This chain connects TRBV11-2 to TRBJ2-1; D is ambiguous. The CDR3 totals 14 residues. Germline loops: CDR1 SGHAT, CDR2 FQNNGV. V lost 2 bases and J lost 8, with 13 bases in between. The chain's CDR3 is CASSLSPNWDEQFF. The CDR3 coding sequence is TGTGCCAGCAGCTTATCCCCTAATTGGGATGAGCAGTTCTTC. Full variable domain (outside the CDR3, taken from reference TRBV11-2 and TRBJ2-1): EAGVAQSPRYKIIEKRQSVAFWCNPISGHATLYWYQQILGQGPKLLIQFQNNGVVDDSQLPKDRFSAERLKGVDSTLKIQPAKLEDSAVYLCASSLSPNWDEQFFGPGTRLTVL.

This clonotype was counted at least ten times. The chain recombines TRBV3-1 with TRBJ2-7; 11 bases align to TRBD1. J lost 5 bases, V lost 6 bases, and 3 bases had no gene match. From germline, CDR1 is LGHDT and CDR2 YNNKEL (reference sequence). This CDR3 contains 13 residues. The CDR3 reads CASRRTGGDEQYF. CDR3 nucleotides: TGTGCCAGCAGGAGGACAGGGGGCGACGAGCAGTACTTC.

This clonotype was seen more than once but under ten times. V gene TRBV19 combines with J gene TRBJ2-5; 7 nucleotides align to TRBD2. The length of the CDR3 is 16 residues. J lost 2 bases, V lost 4 bases, and 10 bases had no gene match. The V gene's germline CDR1 is LNHDA and CDR2 SQIVND (reference sequence). The CDR3 DNA reads as TGTGCCAGTAGTACTAACCCCTTCGGGGGGCAAGAGACCCAGTACTTC. It is translated as CASSTNPFGGQETQYF.

The chain is built from TRBV5-1 and TRBJ2-7; D assignment may be TRBD1 or TRBD2 (5 bases each). V lost 4 bases and J lost 4, with 15 bases in between. Germline loops: CDR1 SGHRS, CDR2 YFSETQ. The CDR3 covers 14 residues. DNA for the CDR3: TGCGCCAGCAGCATATCGGGGCCGCCTTACGAGCAGTACTTC. This translates into CASSISGPPYEQYF.

V gene TRBV7-9 combines with J gene TRBJ2-7, with D perhaps matching TRBD1 or TRBD2 (5 bases each). The CDR3 consists of 15 residues. Trimming took 1 base from V and 5 from J, leaving 15 bases between them. The germline V gene has CDR1 SEHNR and CDR2 FQNEAQ (reference sequence). The CDR3 reads CASSLESPGLNEQYF. The CDR3 region has the DNA TGTGCCAGCAGCTTAGAATCACCGGGGCTCAACGAGCAGTACTTC.

This clonotype was found many times. The V gene is TRBV3-1, the J gene TRBJ2-7; 9 positions agree with TRBD2. J was trimmed by 1 base and V by 3 bases; bases with no gene match: 4. The CDR3 has 15 amino acids. The germline CDR1 and CDR2 sequences are LGHDT and YNNKEL (reference sequence). The CDR3 sequence: CASSQVLAGSYEQYF. In DNA form, the CDR3 reads TGTGCCAGCAGCCAGGTCCTAGCGGGATCCTACGAGCAGTACTTC.

The chain recombines TRBV20-1 with TRBJ1-5; D remains unclear. Germline-derived CDR1 and CDR2 are DFQATT and SNEGSKA (reference sequence). CDR3 length: 14 amino acids. V lost 0 bases, J lost 3 bases, and 9 bases lay in between. The CDR3 DNA reads TGCAGTGCTAGAGACAGCGAGACCAATCAGCCCCAGCATTTT. Amino acid sequence: CSARDSETNQPQHF.

This chain connects TRBV3-1 to TRBJ2-7, with 7 nucleotides matching TRBD2. Germline CDR1 and CDR2: LGHDT and YNNKEL (reference sequence). V trimming: 5 bases; J trimming: 3 bases; junction bases outside the gene matches: 10. The CDR3 runs 15 residues. The CDR3 DNA is TGTGCCAGCAGCTCCCTATTGACGGGGGGCTACGAGCAGTACTTC. Translating gives CASSSLLTGGYEQYF.